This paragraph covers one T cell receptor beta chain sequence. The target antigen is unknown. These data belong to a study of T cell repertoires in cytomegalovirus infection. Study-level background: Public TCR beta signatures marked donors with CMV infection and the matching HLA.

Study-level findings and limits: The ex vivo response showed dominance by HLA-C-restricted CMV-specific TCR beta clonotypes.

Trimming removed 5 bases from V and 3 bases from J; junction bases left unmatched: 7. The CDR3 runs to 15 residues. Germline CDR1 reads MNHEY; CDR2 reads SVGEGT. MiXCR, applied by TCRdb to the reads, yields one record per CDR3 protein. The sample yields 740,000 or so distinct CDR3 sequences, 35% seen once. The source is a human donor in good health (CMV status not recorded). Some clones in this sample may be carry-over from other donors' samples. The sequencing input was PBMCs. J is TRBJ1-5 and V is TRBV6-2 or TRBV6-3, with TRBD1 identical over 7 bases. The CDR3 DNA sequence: TGTGCCAGCAGTCGGGACAGACAACCCAATCAGCCCCAGCATTTT. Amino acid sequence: CASSRDRQPNQPQHF.